A few counts support the clone carrying this TCR beta chain. Antigen: not known. This sample is part of a study of cytomegalovirus exposure and HLA in healthy donors. Study-level points and caveats: Across donors, presence/absence analyses took sequencing depth to be roughly uniform. The study carried out a later analysis of TCR beta sequences. It associated around 17,000 of them with specific HLA alleles at a false discovery rate of 0.05. A later analysis by the authors found several of the most significant clusters apparently linked to common viral pathogens. Available immune exposure information was restricted to CMV serostatus only.

Germline assignment: CDR1 LGHNA and CDR2 YSLEER. Trimming removed 3 bases from V and 2 bases from J, with 14 bases in between. The CDR3 is 15 amino acids. The PCR used 60 Vbeta and 13 Jbeta primers. Clones were sequenced by immunoSEQ multiplex PCR, and TCRdb holds only the in-frame ones, with some missing. Of roughly 140,000 clones in the sample, roughly 79% were seen once. The rearrangement links TRBV4-3 to TRBJ2-7; possible D gene TRBD1, 6 bases. The TCR comes from a woman in her sixties in good health and CMV-seropositive. Sequenced: PBMCs. In DNA form, the CDR3 reads TGCGCCAGCAGCCAGGAGACAGGTGCTGCCTACGAGCAGTACTTC. This gives the protein CASSQETGAAYEQYF.